This T cell receptor (beta chain) was recorded in a study of blood T cells in healthy people across ages. Together with a sample-barcoded 5' primer, a J-beta primer mix was included in a second PCR lasting about 7 to 12 cycles. TCRdb reprocessed the 5' RACE reads with MiXCR, giving one entry per CDR3 protein. The table has 1.2 million to 1.5 million distinct CDR3 sequences, around 59% seen once. The CDR3 has 13 amino acids. Trimming cost V 6 bases and J 0 bases, with 11 bases left between them. Looked up from germline, CDR1 is DFQATT and CDR2 is SNEGSKA (reference sequence). On this clonotype itself: The antigen is unknown.

Points from the study as a whole: Older individuals had lower TCR beta diversity per million T cells (the decline was roughly linear). Possibly confounding the expanded clonotype changes was the fact that donor CMV status was unknown.

Donors were systemically healthy Caucasian individuals from Russia aged roughly 6 to 95 years. V and J are TRBV20-1 and TRBJ1-1, with a weak D call TRBD1 (6 bases). Sample: blood. This sequence originates from a man between 18 and 35 years old in good health. This CDR3 is CSAPTGLNTEAFF. In DNA, the CDR3 is TGCAGTGCGCCTACAGGGCTGAACACTGAAGCTTTCTTT.